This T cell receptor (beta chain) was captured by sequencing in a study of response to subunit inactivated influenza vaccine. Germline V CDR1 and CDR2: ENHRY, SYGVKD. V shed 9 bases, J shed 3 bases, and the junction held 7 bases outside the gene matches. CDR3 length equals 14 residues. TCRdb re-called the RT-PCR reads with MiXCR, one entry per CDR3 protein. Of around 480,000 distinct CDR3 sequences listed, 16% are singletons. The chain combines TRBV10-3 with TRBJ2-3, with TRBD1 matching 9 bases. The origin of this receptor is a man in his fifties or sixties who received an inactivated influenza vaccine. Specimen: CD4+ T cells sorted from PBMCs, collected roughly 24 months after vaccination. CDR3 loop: CAIKEQGATDTQYF. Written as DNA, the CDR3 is TGTGCCATTAAGGAACAGGGGGCGACAGATACGCAGTATTTT.